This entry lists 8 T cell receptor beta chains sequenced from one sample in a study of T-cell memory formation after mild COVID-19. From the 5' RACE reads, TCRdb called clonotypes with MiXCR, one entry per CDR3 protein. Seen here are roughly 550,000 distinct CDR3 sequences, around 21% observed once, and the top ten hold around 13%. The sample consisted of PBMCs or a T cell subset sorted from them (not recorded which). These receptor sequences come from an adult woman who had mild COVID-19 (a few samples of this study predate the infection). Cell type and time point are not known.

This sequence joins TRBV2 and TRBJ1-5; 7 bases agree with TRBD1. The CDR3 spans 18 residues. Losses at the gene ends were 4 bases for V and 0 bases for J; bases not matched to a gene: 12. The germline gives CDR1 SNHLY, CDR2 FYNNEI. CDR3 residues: CASSGTSGTVYSNQPQHF. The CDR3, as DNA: TGTGCCAGCAGTGGAACTTCCGGGACAGTTTATAGCAATCAGCCCCAGCATTTT.

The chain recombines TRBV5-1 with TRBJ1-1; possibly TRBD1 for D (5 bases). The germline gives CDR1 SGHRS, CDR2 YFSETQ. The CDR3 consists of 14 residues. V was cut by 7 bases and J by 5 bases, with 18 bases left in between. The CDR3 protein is CASGSVGGATEAFF. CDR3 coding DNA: TGCGCCAGCGGCTCAGTTGGTGGGGCTACTGAAGCTTTCTTT. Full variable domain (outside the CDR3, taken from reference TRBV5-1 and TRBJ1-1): KAGVTQTPRYLIKTRGQQVTLSCSPISGHRSVSWYQQTPGQGLQFLFEYFSETQRNKGNFPGRFSGRQFSNSRSEMNVSTLELGDSALYLCASGSVGGATEAFFGQGTRLTVV.

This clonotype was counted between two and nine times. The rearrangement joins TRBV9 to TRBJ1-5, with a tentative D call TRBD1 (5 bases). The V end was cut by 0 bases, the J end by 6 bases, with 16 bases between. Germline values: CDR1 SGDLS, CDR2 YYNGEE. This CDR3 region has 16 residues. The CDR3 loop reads CASSVDGSPGGQPQHF. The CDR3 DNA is TGTGCCAGCAGCGTAGATGGCAGTCCTGGGGGTCAGCCCCAGCATTTT. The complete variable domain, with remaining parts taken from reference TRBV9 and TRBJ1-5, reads DSGVTQTPKHLITATGQRVTLRCSPRSGDLSVYWYQQSLDQGLQFLIQYYNGEERAKGNILERFSAQQFPDLHSELNLSSLELGDSALYFCASSVDGSPGGQPQHFGDGTRLSIL.

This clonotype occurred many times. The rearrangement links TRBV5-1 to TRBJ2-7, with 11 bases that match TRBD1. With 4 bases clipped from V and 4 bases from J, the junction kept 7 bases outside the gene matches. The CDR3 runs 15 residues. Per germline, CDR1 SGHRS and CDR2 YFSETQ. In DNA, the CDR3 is TGCGCCAGCAGCCCAACCGGGACAGGGGGATACGAGCAGTACTTC. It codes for CASSPTGTGGYEQYF.

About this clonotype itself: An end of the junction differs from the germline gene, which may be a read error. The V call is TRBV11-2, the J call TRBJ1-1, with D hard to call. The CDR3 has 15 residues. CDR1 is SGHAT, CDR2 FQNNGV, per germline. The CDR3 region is CASSLANGRNNEAFF. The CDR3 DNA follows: TGTGCCAGCAGCTTAGCCAACGGCAGAAACAATGAAGCTTTCTTT. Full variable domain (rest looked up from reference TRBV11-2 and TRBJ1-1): EAGVAQSPRYKIIEKRQSVAFWCNPISGHATLYWYQQILGQGPKLLIQFQNNGVVDDSQLPKDRFSAERLKGVDSTLKIQPAKLEDSAVYLCASSLANGRNNEAFFGQGTRLTVV.

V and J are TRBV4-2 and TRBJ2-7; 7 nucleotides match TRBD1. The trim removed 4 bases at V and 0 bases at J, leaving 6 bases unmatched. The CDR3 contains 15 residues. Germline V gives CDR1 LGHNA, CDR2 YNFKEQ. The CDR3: CASSPKGQSSYEQYF. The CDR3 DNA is TGTGCCAGCAGCCCAAAGGGACAGAGCTCCTACGAGCAGTACTTC.

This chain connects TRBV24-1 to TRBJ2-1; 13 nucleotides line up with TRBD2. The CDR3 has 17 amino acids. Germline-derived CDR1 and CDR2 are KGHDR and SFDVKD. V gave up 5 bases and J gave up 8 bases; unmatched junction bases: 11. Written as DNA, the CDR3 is TGTGCCACCAGTGGATCCCTGGGACTAGCGGGAATCGATGAGCAGTTCTTC. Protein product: CATSGSLGLAGIDEQFF.

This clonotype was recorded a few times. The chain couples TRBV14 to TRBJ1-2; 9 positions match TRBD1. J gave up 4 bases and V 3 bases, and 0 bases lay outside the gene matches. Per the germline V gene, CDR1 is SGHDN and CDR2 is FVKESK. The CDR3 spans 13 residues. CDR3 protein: CASSQTGGYGYTF. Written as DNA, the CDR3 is TGTGCCAGCAGCCAGACAGGGGGCTATGGCTACACCTTC. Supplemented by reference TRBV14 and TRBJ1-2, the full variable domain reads EAGVTQFPSHSVIEKGQTVTLRCDPISGHDNLYWYRRVMGKEIKFLLHFVKESKQDESGMPNNRFLAERTGGTYSTLKVQPAELEDSGVYFCASSQTGGYGYTFGSGTRLTVV.